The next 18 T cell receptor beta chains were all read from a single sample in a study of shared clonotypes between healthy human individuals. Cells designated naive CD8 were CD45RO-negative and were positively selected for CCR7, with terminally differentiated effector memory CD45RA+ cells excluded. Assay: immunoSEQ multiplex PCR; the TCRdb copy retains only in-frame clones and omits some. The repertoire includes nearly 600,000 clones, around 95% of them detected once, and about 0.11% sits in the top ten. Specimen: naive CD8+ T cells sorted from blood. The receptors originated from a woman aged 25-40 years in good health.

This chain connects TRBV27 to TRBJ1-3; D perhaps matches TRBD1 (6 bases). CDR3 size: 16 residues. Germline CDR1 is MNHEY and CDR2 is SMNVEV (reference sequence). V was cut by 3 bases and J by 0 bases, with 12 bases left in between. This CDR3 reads CASSFGTPSSGNTIYF. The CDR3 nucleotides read TGTGCCAGCAGTTTCGGGACACCTAGCTCTGGAAACACCATATATTTT.

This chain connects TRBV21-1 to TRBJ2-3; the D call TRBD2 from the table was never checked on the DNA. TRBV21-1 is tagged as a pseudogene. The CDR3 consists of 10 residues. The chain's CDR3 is CASSKVVSLF. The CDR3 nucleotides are TGTGCCAGCAGCAAGGTCGTCTCCCTATTT.

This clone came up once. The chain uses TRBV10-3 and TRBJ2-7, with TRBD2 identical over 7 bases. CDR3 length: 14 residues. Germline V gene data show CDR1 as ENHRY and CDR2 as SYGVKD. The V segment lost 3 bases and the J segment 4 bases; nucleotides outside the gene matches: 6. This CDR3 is CAISDGTSAYEQYF. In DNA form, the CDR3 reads TGTGCCATCAGTGACGGTACTAGCGCATACGAGCAGTACTTC.

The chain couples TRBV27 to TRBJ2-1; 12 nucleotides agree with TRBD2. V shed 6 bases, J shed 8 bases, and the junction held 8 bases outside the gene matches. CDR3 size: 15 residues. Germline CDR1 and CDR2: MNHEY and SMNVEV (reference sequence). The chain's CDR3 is CASSQTSGSTDEQFF. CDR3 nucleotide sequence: TGTGCCAGCAGCCAGACTAGCGGGAGTACGGATGAGCAGTTCTTC.

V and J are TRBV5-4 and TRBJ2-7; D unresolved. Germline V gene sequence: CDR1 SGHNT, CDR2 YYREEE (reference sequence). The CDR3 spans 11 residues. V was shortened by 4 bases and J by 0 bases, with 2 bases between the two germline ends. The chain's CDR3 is CASSNSYEQYF. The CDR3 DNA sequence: TGTGCCAGCAGCAACTCCTACGAGCAGTACTTC.

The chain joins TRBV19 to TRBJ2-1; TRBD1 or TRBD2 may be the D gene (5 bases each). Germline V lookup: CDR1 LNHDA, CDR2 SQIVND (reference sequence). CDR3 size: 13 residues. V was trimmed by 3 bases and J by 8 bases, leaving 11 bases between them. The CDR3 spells CASSMVGGHEQFF. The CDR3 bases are TGTGCCAGTAGTATGGTTGGGGGACATGAGCAGTTCTTC. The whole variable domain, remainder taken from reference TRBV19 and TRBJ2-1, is DGGITQSPKYLFRKEGQNVTLSCEQNLNHDAMYWYRQDPGQGLRLIYYSQIVNDFQKGDIAEGYSVSREKKESFPLTVTSAQKNPTAFYLCASSMVGGHEQFFGPGTRLTVL.

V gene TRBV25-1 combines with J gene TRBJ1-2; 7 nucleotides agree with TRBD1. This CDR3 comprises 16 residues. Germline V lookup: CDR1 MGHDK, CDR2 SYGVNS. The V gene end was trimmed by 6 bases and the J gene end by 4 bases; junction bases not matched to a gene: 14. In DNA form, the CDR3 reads TGTGCCAGCAGGGGGGCAGGAGGGGCAGGGGGCTATGGCTACACCTTC. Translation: CASRGAGGAGGYGYTF.

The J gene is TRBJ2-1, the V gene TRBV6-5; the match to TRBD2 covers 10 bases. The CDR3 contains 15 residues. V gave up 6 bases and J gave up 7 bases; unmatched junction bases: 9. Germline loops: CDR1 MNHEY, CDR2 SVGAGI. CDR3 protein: CASSDSGRAGNEQFF. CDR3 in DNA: TGTGCCAGCAGCGACAGCGGGAGGGCCGGAAATGAGCAGTTCTTC.

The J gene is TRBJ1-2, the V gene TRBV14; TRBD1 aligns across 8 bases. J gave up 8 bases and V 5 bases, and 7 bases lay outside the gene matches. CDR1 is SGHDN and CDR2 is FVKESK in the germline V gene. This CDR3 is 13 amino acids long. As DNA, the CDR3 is TGTGCCAGCAGCGAGACAGGGGCCTGGGGCTACACCTTC. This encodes CASSETGAWGYTF.

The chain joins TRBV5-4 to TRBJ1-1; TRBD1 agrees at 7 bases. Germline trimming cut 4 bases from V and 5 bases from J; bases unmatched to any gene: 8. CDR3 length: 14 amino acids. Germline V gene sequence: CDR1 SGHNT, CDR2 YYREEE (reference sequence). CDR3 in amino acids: CASSIGTDRTEAFF. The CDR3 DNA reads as TGTGCCAGCAGCATTGGGACAGACCGGACTGAAGCTTTCTTT.

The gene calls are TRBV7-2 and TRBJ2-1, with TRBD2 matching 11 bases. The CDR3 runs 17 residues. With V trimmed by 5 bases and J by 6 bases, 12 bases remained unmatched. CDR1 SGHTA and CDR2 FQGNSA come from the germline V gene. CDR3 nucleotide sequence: TGTGCCAGCAGCCCCTCGCTGGTAGCGGGAGGGGGCAATGAGCAGTTCTTC. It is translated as CASSPSLVAGGGNEQFF.

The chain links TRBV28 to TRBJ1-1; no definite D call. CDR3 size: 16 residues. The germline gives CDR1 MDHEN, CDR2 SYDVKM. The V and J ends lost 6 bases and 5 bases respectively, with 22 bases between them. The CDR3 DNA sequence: TGTGCCAGCAGCCCCAATAAATACCGCAGGAGTACTGAAGCTTTCTTT. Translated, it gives CASSPNKYRRSTEAFF.

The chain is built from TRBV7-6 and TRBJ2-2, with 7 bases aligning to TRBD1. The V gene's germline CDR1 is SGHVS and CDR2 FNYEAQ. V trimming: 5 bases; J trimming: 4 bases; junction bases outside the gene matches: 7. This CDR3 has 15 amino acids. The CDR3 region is CASSQLGTATGELFF. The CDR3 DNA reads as TGTGCCAGCAGCCAACTCGGGACAGCCACCGGGGAGCTGTTTTTT.

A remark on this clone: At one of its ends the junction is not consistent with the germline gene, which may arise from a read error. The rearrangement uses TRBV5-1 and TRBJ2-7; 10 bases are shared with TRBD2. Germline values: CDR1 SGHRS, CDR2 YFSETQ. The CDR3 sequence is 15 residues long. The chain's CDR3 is CASSFLAGVVYEQYF. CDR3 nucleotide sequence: TGTGCCAGCAGCTTTCTAGCGGGAGTAGTCTACGAGCAGTACTTC.

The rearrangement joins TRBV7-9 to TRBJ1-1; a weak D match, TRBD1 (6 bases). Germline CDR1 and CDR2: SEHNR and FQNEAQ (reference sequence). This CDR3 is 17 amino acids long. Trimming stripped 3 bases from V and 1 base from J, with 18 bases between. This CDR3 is CASSFAKPGHTNTEAFF. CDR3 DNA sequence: TGTGCCAGCAGCTTCGCAAAACCGGGACACACGAACACTGAAGCTTTCTTT.

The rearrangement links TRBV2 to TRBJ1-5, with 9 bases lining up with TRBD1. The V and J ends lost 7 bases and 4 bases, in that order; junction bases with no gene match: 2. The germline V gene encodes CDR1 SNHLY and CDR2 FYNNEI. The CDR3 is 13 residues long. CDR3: CASMGTGNQPQHF. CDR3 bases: TGTGCCAGCATGGGGACAGGGAATCAGCCCCAGCATTTT. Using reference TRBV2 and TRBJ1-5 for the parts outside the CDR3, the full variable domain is EPEVTQTPSHQVTQMGQEVILRCVPISNHLYFYWYRQILGQKVEFLVSFYNNEISEKSEIFDDQFSVERPDGSNFTLKIRSTKLEDSAMYFCASMGTGNQPQHFGDGTRLSIL.

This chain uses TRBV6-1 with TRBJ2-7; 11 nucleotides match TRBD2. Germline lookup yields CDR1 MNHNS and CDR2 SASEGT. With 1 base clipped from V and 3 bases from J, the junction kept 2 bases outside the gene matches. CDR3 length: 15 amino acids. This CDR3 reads CASSEEGLAVYEQYF. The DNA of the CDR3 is TGTGCCAGCAGTGAAGAGGGACTAGCGGTCTACGAGCAGTACTTC.

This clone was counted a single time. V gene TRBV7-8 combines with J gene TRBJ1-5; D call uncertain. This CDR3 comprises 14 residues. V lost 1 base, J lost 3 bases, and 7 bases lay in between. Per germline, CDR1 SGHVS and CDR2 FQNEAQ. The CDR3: CASSLVSSNQPQHF. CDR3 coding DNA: TGTGCCAGCAGCTTAGTTAGCTCCAATCAGCCCCAGCATTTT.